A single sample is the source of the 3 T cell receptor beta chains below, sequenced in a study of T cells in Graves' hyperthyroidism and ophthalmopathy. Amplification of TCR beta CDR3 regions used RNA as the template. A set of HTBI primers served as the primers for a first-round RT-PCR of the TCR CDR3. From the multiplex PCR reads, TCRdb called clonotypes with MiXCR, one entry per CDR3 protein. The table shows about 320,000 distinct CDR3 sequences, with around 16% occurring only once. The sequenced material came from blood. Receptor source: a young man with Graves' hyperthyroidism.

The chain recombines TRBV5-6 with TRBJ2-5, with 8 bases fitting TRBD1. Germline V lookup: CDR1 SGHDT, CDR2 YYEEEE. The CDR3 is made up of 14 amino acids. V shed 4 bases, J shed 2 bases, and the junction held 4 bases outside the gene matches. Written as DNA, the CDR3 is TGTGCCAGCAGCCGTAGGGACAGGCAAGAGACCCAGTACTTC. Translating gives CASSRRDRQETQYF.

This clonotype was seen ten or more times. The V gene is TRBV2, the J gene TRBJ2-5; 8 bases are a match to TRBD1. J gave up 5 bases and V 4 bases, and 9 bases lay outside the gene matches. CDR3 length: 15 amino acids. Germline CDR1 is SNHLY and CDR2 is FYNNEI. In DNA, the CDR3 is TGTGCCAGCAGTGCTCCCGGGACAGGATGGGAGACCCAGTACTTC. It translates to CASSAPGTGWETQYF.

This clonotype was found once. The CDR3 region has the DNA TGTGCCAGCAGGGGGAGAGGACAGGGCTCCGGGGAGCTGTTTTTT. Translation gives CASRGRGQGSGELFF. This chain connects TRBV6-1 to TRBJ2-2, with 8 nucleotides matching TRBD1. Germline V gives CDR1 MNHNS, CDR2 SASEGT. The CDR3 contains 15 residues. J gave up 6 bases and V 6 bases, and 9 bases lay outside the gene matches.